This TCR beta chain was sequenced for a study of PD-1 blockade in classical Hodgkin lymphoma. Notes on the study in general: There was a significant rise in CD4+ TCR diversity by C4D1, with no such rise for CD8+. Complete responders started with a diversity level that resembled newly diagnosed patients at baseline.

The germline V gene has CDR1 SGDLS and CDR2 YYNGEE. The CDR3 runs to 16 residues. V shed 3 bases and J 0 bases; nucleotides not matched to a gene: 4. Profiled with immunoSEQ multiplex PCR; TCRdb holds only in-frame clones, not every one. The table records 10,000 to 15,000 clones, roughly 90% of them present only once. Following autologous stem cell transplantation, relapse occurred in every patient, and exposure to brentuximab vedotin varied. Purified CD4+ T cells were obtained from thawed PBMCs through magnetic negative selection. With regard to this clone: Its antigen remains unidentified.

The origin of this receptor is a human donor with classical Hodgkin lymphoma. The sequencing here drew on CD4+ T cells from blood, taken at baseline. This chain uses TRBV9 with TRBJ2-3; 10 bases align to TRBD2. The CDR3 loop is CASSAGTSASTDTQYF. In DNA, the CDR3 is TGTGCCAGCAGCGCTGGGACTAGCGCTAGCACAGATACGCAGTATTTT.